The 6 T cell receptor beta chains below all came from one sample that was sequenced in a study of metastatic and nonmetastatic thyroid tumors. Nobody among the patients had been given any treatment before thyroid surgery. Using MiXCR, TCRdb reanalyzed the PCR reads. The sample records 20,000 or so clones, about 20% being singletons. The sequenced sample consisted of tumor tissue. These receptor sequences come from a female donor with papillary thyroid cancer or a benign thyroid nodule (not recorded which). Some clones in this sample may be carry-over from other donors' samples.

In its sample, this clone was seen many times. The V call is TRBV6-1, the J call TRBJ2-7; TRBD1 agrees at 7 bases. Germline-derived CDR1 and CDR2 are MNHNS and SASEGT. CDR3 length: 14 residues. V dropped 6 bases and J dropped 2; count of bases not matched to a gene: 7. This chain's CDR3 is CASRQQGTTYEQYF. The DNA of the CDR3 is TGTGCCAGCAGACAACAGGGGACCACCTACGAGCAGTACTTC.

V usage is TRBV30 and J usage is TRBJ1-2, with D possibly being TRBD1 (6 bases). The germline gives CDR1 GTSNPN, CDR2 SVGIG (reference sequence). The CDR3 contains 13 residues. V was clipped by 1 base and J by 4 bases, with 10 bases between them. The CDR3 coding sequence is TGTGCCTGGAGTGGAGGGGGGCTCTATGGCTACACCTTC. Amino acids: CAWSGGGLYGYTF.

This clone was recorded a few times. The rearrangement links TRBV6-1 to TRBJ2-7; 13 bases line up with TRBD2. J lost 7 bases, V lost 3 bases, and 9 bases had no gene match. This CDR3 has 16 amino acids. Germline CDR1 and CDR2: MNHNS and SASEGT. The CDR3 sequence is CASSEYGTSGIGEQYF. DNA for the CDR3: TGTGCCAGCAGTGAGTACGGGACTAGCGGGATTGGGGAGCAGTACTTC.

The chain combines TRBV6-1 with TRBJ1-6, with 7 bases aligning to TRBD1. This CDR3 is 17 amino acids long. After removal of 0 bases from V and 7 bases from J, the junction contained 9 bases not matched to a gene. The germline V gene encodes CDR1 MNHNS and CDR2 SASEGT. The CDR3 sequence: CASSEALPGQINSPLHF. The CDR3 coding sequence is TGTGCCAGCAGTGAAGCGCTTCCGGGACAGATAAATTCACCCCTCCACTTT.

This clone was counted a few times. The CDR3 protein is CASSSDPMSSYEQYF. The CDR3, as DNA: TGTGCCAGTTCTAGCGACCCCATGAGCTCCTACGAGCAGTACTTC. The genes are TRBV19 and TRBJ2-7; D is possibly TRBD2 (6 bases). Germline lookup yields CDR1 LNHDA and CDR2 SQIVND (reference sequence). The ends were cut back, 8 bases at V and 0 bases at J, with 17 bases in the middle. This CDR3 contains 15 residues. The whole variable domain, remainder taken from reference TRBV19 and TRBJ2-7, is DGGITQSPKYLFRKEGQNVTLSCEQNLNHDAMYWYRQDPGQGLRLIYYSQIVNDFQKGDIAEGYSVSREKKESFPLTVTSAQKNPTAFYLCASSSDPMSSYEQYFGPGTRLTVT.

This clone was picked up a small number of times. The rearrangement links TRBV20-1 to TRBJ2-2, with D possibly being TRBD2 (5 bases). Germline V gives CDR1 DFQATT, CDR2 SNEGSKA (reference sequence). This CDR3 contains 14 residues. Between the trimmed V and J ends, which lost 0 bases and 6 bases, there was a span of 11 bases. The CDR3 DNA follows: TGCAGTGCTAGAGATCGGGGAGTGGCCGGGGAGCTGTTTTTT. Protein: CSARDRGVAGELFF.